This TCR beta chain came from a study of early T cells in non-severe SARS-CoV-2 infection. About the research overall: Whole-blood bulk RNA, unsorted, was sequenced, and chains were unpaired.

Germline CDR1 and CDR2: SGHAT and FQNNGV. V was trimmed by 5 bases and J by 5 bases, leaving 21 bases between them. CDR3 length equals 17 residues. General study points: Private and CD4 specificities were missed by VDJdb matching, skewed to anti-spike CD8.

The library protocol tagged individual cDNA molecules with unique molecular identifiers. Each CDR3 protein gets one entry after TCRdb re-called the 5' RACE reads with MiXCR. The table lists 65,000 to 70,000 distinct CDR3 sequences, under 13% of them singletons. This clonotype was found a few times. Its specificity is not known. This TCR was recovered from an adult who was a healthcare worker with PCR-confirmed SARS-CoV-2 infection or an uninfected control (not recorded which). Input material: whole blood. This chain connects TRBV11-2 to TRBJ2-2; the D gene is possibly TRBD2 (5 bases). CDR3 sequence reads: CASSPRRVGVETGELFF. The DNA for the CDR3 is TGTGCCAGCAGCCCCAGGCGGGTTGGGGTTGAGACCGGGGAGCTGTTTTTT.